A selection of T cell receptor beta chains follows, all from one sample in a study of T cell changes during pregnancy in multiple sclerosis. The assay was immunoSEQ multiplex PCR, and TCRdb's table has in-frame clones only and misses some. This table has roughly 110,000 clones, about 94% appearing once. Sequencing was performed on peripheral blood, taken in the third trimester of pregnancy. These receptors all stem from a female donor with multiple sclerosis, enrolled in a pregnancy study. CDR3s include the opening cysteine and the closing phenylalanine or tryptophan.

j_call,v_call,cdr3_aa
TRBJ2-7,TRBV5-1,CASSLGRGASYEQYF
TRBJ2-7,TRBV11-2,CASSPPSGGYEQYF
TRBJ2-2,TRBV2,CASLLAGGLNTGELFF
TRBJ2-1,TRBV19,CASPHPTGTGPDNEQFF
TRBJ1-4,TRBV5-1,CASSLNRGEEKLFF
TRBJ2-2,TRBV7-8,CASSPRTGFGELFF
TRBJ1-1,TRBV6-5,CASSRSGFGSTEAFF
TRBJ1-1,TRBV5-1,CASSFGQGRTEAFF
TRBJ2-5,TRBV10-3,CAIRPDRGLETQYF
TRBJ1-1,TRBV11-2,CASSLLGGWSDEAFF
TRBJ1-2,TRBV21-1,CASSKARDGYTF
TRBJ2-2,TRBV30,CAWSRRGLGTGELFF
TRBJ2-3,TRBV6-5,CASSLASSDTQYF
TRBJ1-2,TRBV29-1,CSVVGTDYGYTF
TRBJ2-7,TRBV7-2,CASSFPFDKPNAYEQYF
TRBJ1-5,TRBV11-2,CASSLGPRGNQPQHF
TRBJ2-3,TRBV19,CASSASTSTDTQYF